This entry is about one T cell receptor beta chain. The data are from a study of CD8+ T cells in alopecia areata. Germline loops: CDR1 MGHDK, CDR2 SYGVNS. Between the trimmed V and J ends, which lost 2 bases and 1 base, there was a span of 9 bases. This CDR3 spans 14 amino acids. After isolation, RNA underwent reverse transcription to generate cDNA as the sequencing template. Assay: immunoSEQ multiplex PCR; the TCRdb copy retains only in-frame clones and omits some. Of 130,000 to 150,000 clones in the sample, around 47% are singletons; the top ten hold approximately 6.8%. This clonotype was sampled from a human donor with alopecia areata. The gene calls are TRBV25-1 and TRBJ2-7, with a tentative D call TRBD2 (5 bases). Sequencing was done on a sample of CD4+ T cells sorted from blood. In DNA, the CDR3 is TGTGCCAGCAGTGAAGTCGGCGGGTCCTACGAGCAGTACTTC. Its translation: CASSEVGGSYEQYF.